The present T cell receptor beta chain was sequenced within a study of cytomegalovirus exposure and HLA in healthy donors. Study results and caveats: In a later analysis, V- and J-gene trimming of beta chains associated with a DCLRE1C missense variant, replicated independently.

A multiplex PCR was run with 60 Vbeta primers and 13 Jbeta primers. Profiling relied on immunoSEQ multiplex PCR, and the TCRdb table lists in-frame clones only, not all of them. Of roughly 150,000 clones in the sample, more than 60% were seen once. As concerns this clone: Its specificity is not known.

Source material: PBMCs. This clonotype was sampled from a man between 18 and 35 years old in good health and CMV-seropositive.

The CDR3 is CSVDERGGDTQYF. The CDR3 DNA sequence: TGCAGCGTTGACGAACGAGGAGGGGATACGCAGTATTTT. This chain uses TRBV29-1 with TRBJ2-3; TRBD2 is a possible D gene (6 bases). This CDR3 has 13 amino acids. V shed 3 bases and J shed 6 bases, with 13 bases lying between them. In germline, CDR1 is SQVTM, CDR2 ANQGSEA.